A selection of T cell receptor beta chains follows, all from one sample in a study of T-cell reconstitution after alpha-beta-depleted transplantation in children. TCRdb ran MiXCR on the PCR reads and lists one entry per CDR3 protein. The data contain 490,000 or so distinct CDR3 sequences, under 12% of them singletons. The input for sequencing was PBMCs, taken before TCRalphabeta/CD19-depleted stem cell transplant. These TCRs come from a child aged 2-15 years with inherited bone marrow failure, due to receive a stem cell transplant. Each CDR3 is given with its conserved first and last residue. A D gene is named only where the DNA matches it firmly. Clone size is given for some rows only: seen once, a few or many times, or a class if the clone is expanded.

TGTGCCAGCAGTTTATCCGCTAGGGGGAACACTGAAGCTTTCTTT | CASSLSARGNTEAFF | many | TRBV27 | NA | TRBJ1-1
TGTGCCAGCAGTTTTGGGACATACAATCAGCCCCAGCATTTT | CASSFGTYNQPQHF | many | TRBV27 | NA | TRBJ1-5
TGTGCCAGCAGCCCCCCTGGGGTTGGTCAGCCCCAGCATTTT | CASSPPGVGQPQHF | NA | TRBV7-9 | NA | TRBJ1-5
TGTGCCAGCAGCTTAGACCGTCTGGGGGCGACAGATACGCAGTATTTT | CASSLDRLGATDTQYF | NA | TRBV7-2 | NA | TRBJ2-3
TGTGCCAGCTCACCACGACAATCAGGCTGGTTCTCCTACGAGCAGTACTTC | CASSPRQSGWFSYEQYF | many | TRBV18 | NA | TRBJ2-7
TGCAGCGCCGAGACAGGGGGTACTGAAGCTTTCTTT | CSAETGGTEAFF | many | TRBV29-1 | TRBD1 | TRBJ1-1
TGCAGTGCTAGTACAGAGTTCAATCAGCCCCAGCATTTT | CSASTEFNQPQHF | many | TRBV20-1 | NA | TRBJ1-5
TGCGCCAGCAGCCAAGTAGTTCGGACTAGCGGGACAGATACGCAGTATTTT | CASSQVVRTSGTDTQYF | many | TRBV4-1 | TRBD2 | TRBJ2-3
TGTGCCAGCAGTTACTCGTGGTACGGGAGGATCAACAATGAGCAGTTCTTC | CASSYSWYGRINNEQFF | many | TRBV6-2/TRBV6-3 | TRBD2 | TRBJ2-1
TGTGCCAGCAGTTTATATTCCGTGGGGTACGAGCAGTACTTC | CASSLYSVGYEQYF | many | TRBV27 | NA | TRBJ2-7
TGTGCCATGATGGTCGGGCCCGAGCAGTTCTTC | CAMMVGPEQFF | many | TRBV7-9 | NA | TRBJ2-1
TGTGCCAGCAGCCCACAAGTTGCTTCGAACACCGGGGAGCTGTTTTTT | CASSPQVASNTGELFF | few | TRBV7-6 | NA | TRBJ2-2
TGCAGCGTTGACCTTGCAGGTTACAACAATGAGCAGTTCTTC | CSVDLAGYNNEQFF | many | TRBV29-1 | NA | TRBJ2-1
TGCGCCAGCAGCCCACTAGGACCGATCCCTGCCTATGGCTACACCTTC | CASSPLGPIPAYGYTF | few | TRBV4-1 | NA | TRBJ1-2
TGTGCCAGCAGTGATGGGACCGGGAACTACGAGCAGTACTTC | CASSDGTGNYEQYF | many | TRBV6-1 | NA | TRBJ2-7
TGTGCCTTGGGGCAGACGAACACCGGGGAGCTGTTTTTT | CALGQTNTGELFF | NA | TRBV19 | NA | TRBJ2-2
TGCGCCAGCAGTATGACAGGTTCAAGGACTTCCCTCTCCTATAATTCACCCCTCCACTTT | CASSMTGSRTSLSYNSPLHF | NA | TRBV23-1 | NA | TRBJ1-6
TGCGCCAGCAGCTTTGGCGTTAGGGGTCAAGAGACCCAGTACTTC | CASSFGVRGQETQYF | many | TRBV5-1 | NA | TRBJ2-5
TGCGCCAGCAGCCGAGAAGTAGCGGGAGCGACCTACAATGAGCAGTTCTTC | CASSREVAGATYNEQFF | NA | TRBV4-3 | TRBD2 | TRBJ2-1
TGCAGTGCTTCCCTACTAAGGACGGAGTACCAAGAGACCCAGTACTTC | CSASLLRTEYQETQYF | NA | TRBV20-1 | NA | TRBJ2-5
TGTGCCAGCAGTTTAGAACTAGCGGGAGCAGCAGATACGCAGTATTTT | CASSLELAGAADTQYF | many | TRBV12-3/TRBV12-4 | TRBD2 | TRBJ2-3
TGCAGTGCTAGCGGCGGTAGCGGGATGGTTGGAGAGACCCAGTACTTC | CSASGGSGMVGETQYF | many | TRBV20-1 | TRBD2 | TRBJ2-5
TGTGCCAGCGAGGGGGGCTGGAGCTCCTACAATGAGCAGTTCTTC | CASEGGWSSYNEQFF | many | TRBV6-1 | NA | TRBJ2-1
TGTGCCAGCAGTTACGCCGGCTTCGCGGGAGGGCCTCTCGAGCAGTACTTC | CASSYAGFAGGPLEQYF | many | TRBV6-2/TRBV6-3 | TRBD2 | TRBJ2-7
TGTGCCAGCAGCCCGGCGACAGGGGGAATCTCCTACGAGCAGTACTTC | CASSPATGGISYEQYF | NA | TRBV5-5 | TRBD1 | TRBJ2-7
TGCAGCGTTTCTAGCGGGAGCTCCTACGAGCAGTACTTC | CSVSSGSSYEQYF | NA | TRBV29-1 | TRBD2 | TRBJ2-7